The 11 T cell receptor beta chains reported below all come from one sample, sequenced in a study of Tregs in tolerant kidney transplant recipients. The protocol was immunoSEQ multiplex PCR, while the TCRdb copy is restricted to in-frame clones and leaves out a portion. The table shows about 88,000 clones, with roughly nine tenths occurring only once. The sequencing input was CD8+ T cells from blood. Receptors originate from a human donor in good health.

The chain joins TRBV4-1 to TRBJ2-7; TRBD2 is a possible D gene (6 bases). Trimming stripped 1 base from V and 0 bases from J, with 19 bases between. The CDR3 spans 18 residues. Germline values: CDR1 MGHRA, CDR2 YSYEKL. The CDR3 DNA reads TGCGCCAGCAGCCAAGTTGGGCAGGTAGGAGGGTTCTCCTACGAGCAGTACTTC. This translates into CASSQVGQVGGFSYEQYF.

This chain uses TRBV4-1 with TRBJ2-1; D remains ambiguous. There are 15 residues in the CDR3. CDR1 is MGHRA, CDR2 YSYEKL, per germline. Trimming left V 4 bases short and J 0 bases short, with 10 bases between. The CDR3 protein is CASSPTSSSYNEQFF. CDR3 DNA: TGCGCCAGCAGCCCCACGTCGAGCTCCTACAATGAGCAGTTCTTC.

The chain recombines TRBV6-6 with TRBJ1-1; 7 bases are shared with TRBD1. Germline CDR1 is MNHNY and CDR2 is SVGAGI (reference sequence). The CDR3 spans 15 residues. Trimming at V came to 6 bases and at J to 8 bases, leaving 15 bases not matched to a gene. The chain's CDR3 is CASSPQPNGQAEAFF. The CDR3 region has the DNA TGTGCCAGCAGCCCTCAACCCAATGGACAGGCAGAAGCTTTCTTT.

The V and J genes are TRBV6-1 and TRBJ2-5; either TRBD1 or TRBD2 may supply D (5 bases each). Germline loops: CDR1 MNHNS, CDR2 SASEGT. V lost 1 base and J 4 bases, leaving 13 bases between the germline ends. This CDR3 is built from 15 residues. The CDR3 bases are TGTGCCAGCAGTGAAGGTGACTACAGGTCAGAGACCCAGTACTTC. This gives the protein CASSEGDYRSETQYF.

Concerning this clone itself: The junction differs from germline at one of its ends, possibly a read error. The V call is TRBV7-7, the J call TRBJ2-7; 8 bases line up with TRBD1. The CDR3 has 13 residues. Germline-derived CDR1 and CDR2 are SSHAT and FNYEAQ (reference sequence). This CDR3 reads CASSLGTGYEQYF. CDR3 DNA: TGTGCTAGCAGCTTAGGGACAGGCTACGAGCAGTACTTC. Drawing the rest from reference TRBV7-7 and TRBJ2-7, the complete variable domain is GAGVSQSPRYKVTKRGQDVTLRCDPISSHATLYWYQQALGQGPEFLTYFNYEAQPDKSGLPSDRFSAERPEGSISTLTIQRTEQRDSAMYRCASSLGTGYEQYFGPGTRLTVT.

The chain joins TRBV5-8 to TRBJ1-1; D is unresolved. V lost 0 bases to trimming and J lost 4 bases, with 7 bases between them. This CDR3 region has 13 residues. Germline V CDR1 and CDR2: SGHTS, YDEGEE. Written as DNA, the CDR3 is TGTGCCAGCAGCTTGGTAGGGCCCACTGAAGCTTTCTTT. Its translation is CASSLVGPTEAFF.

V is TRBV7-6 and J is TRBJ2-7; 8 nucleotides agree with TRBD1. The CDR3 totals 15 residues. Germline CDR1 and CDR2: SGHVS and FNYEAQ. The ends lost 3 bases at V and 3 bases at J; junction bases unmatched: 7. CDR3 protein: CASSLGDRGVYEQYF. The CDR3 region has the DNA TGTGCCAGCAGCTTGGGAGACAGGGGTGTCTACGAGCAGTACTTC. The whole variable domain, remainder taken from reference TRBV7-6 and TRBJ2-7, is GAGVSQSPRYKVTKRGQDVALRCDPISGHVSLYWYRQALGQGPEFLTYFNYEAQQDKSGLPNDRFSAERPEGSISTLTIQRTEQRDSAMYRCASSLGDRGVYEQYFGPGTRLTVT.

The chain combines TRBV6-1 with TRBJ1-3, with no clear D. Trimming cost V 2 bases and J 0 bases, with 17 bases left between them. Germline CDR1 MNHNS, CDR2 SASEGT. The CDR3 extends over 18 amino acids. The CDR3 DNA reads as TGTGCCAGCAGTGAACTTTTTCCGGGGTTCAGCTCTGGAAACACCATATATTTT. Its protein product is CASSELFPGFSSGNTIYF.

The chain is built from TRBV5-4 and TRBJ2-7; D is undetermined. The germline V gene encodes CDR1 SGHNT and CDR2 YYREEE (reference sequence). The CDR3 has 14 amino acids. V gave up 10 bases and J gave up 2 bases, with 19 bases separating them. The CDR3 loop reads CAFSFRGVAYEQYF. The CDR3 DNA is TGTGCCTTCAGCTTCCGTGGGGTCGCCTACGAGCAGTACTTC. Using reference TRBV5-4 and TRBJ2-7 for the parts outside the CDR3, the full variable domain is ETGVTQSPTHLIKTRGQQVTLRCSSQSGHNTVSWYQQALGQGPQFIFQYYREEENGRGNFPPRFSGLQFPNYSSELNVNALELDDSALYLCAFSFRGVAYEQYFGPGTRLTVT.

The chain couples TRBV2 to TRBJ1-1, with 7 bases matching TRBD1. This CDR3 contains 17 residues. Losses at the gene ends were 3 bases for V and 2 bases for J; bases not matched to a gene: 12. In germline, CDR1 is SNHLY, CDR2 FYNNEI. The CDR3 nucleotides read TGTGCCAGCAGTGATAAATTAAAGGGACAGATTAACACTGAAGCTTTCTTT. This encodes CASSDKLKGQINTEAFF.

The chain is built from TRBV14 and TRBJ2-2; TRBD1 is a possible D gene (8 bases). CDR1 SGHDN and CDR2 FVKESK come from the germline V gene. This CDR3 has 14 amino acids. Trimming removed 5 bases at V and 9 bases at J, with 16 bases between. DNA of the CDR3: TGTGCCAGCAGCTCTACAGGGGGGGACCGGGAGCTGTTTTTT. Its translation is CASSSTGGDRELFF.